Detailed here is one T cell receptor (beta chain). The antigen remains undetermined. Germline CDR1 and CDR2: MGHRA and YSYEKL. After removal of 2 bases from V and 7 bases from J, the junction contained 3 bases not matched to a gene. The CDR3 length is 15 residues. The authors ran a second PCR of 7 to 11 cycles using a sample-barcoded 5' primer and a J-beta primer mix. MiXCR was run by TCRdb on the 5' RACE reads, yielding one entry per CDR3 protein. The data hold roughly 1.5 million distinct CDR3 sequences, with 35% to 45% observed a single time. This sample was included in a study of blood T cells in healthy people across ages. Overall study: Template switching recovered approximately one barcoded beta molecule for every two T cells. Study-wide findings and caveats: Unknown CMV status may confound age-related changes in expanded clones.

The chain combines TRBV4-1 with TRBJ1-6; TRBD1 aligns across 9 bases. Sequencing was carried out using blood. The receptor was derived from a young woman in good health. The CDR3 region is CASSQPDRGNSPLHF. CDR3 coding DNA: TGCGCCAGCAGCCAACCTGACAGGGGGAATTCACCCCTCCACTTT.